This T cell receptor beta chain was identified in a study of T cells in narcolepsy. Study conclusions and caveats: Blood of same and different patients, but not healthy controls, reportedly held recurring autoreactive clonotypes. Autoreactive HCRT-specific and TRIB2-specific clonotypes were marked in same-patient CSF-versus-blood CD4+ comparisons. Autoreactive clone sequences were missing from some blood memory CD4+ repertoires.

The CDR3 consists of 15 residues. Germline V CDR1 and CDR2: SQVTM, ANQGSEA. V lost 2 bases and J lost 1; bases outside the gene matches: 8. Repertoires were generated with immunoSEQ multiplex PCR, while TCRdb's copy carries only in-frame clones and drops some. The sample yields tens of thousands of clones, about nine tenths seen once. This clone was observed a single time. As yet, its antigen is unknown. The receptor was isolated from a human donor with narcolepsy. Sequenced input: CD45RA- memory CD4+ T cells from PBMCs. V gene TRBV29-1 combines with J gene TRBJ2-7; the match to TRBD1 covers 7 bases. CDR3 loop: CSVELQGGLSYEQYF. The CDR3 DNA sequence: TGCAGCGTTGAACTACAAGGGGGCCTATCCTACGAGCAGTACTTC.